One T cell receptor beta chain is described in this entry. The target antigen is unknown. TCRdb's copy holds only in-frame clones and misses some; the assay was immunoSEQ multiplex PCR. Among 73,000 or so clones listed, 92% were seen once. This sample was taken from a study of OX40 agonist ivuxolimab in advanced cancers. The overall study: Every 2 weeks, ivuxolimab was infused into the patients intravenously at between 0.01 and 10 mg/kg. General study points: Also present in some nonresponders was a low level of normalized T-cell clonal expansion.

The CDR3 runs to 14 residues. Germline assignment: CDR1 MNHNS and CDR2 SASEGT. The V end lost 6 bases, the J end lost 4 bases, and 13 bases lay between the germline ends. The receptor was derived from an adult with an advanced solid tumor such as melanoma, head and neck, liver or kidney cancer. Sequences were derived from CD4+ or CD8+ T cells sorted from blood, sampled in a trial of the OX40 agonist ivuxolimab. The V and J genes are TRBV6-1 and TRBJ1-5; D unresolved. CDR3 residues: CASSPIGGNQPQHF. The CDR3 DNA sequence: TGTGCCAGCAGCCCGATTGGAGGGAATCAGCCCCAGCATTTT.